The clone carrying this T cell receptor beta chain has just a few counts. Its antigen is not known. The data were obtained in a study of CD8+ T cells in alopecia areata. Findings and caveats of the study: There were also resident alphabeta T cells of normal skin sequenced in scalp samples.

Sequencing relied on a cDNA template that was reverse transcribed from extracted RNA. Profiling relied on immunoSEQ multiplex PCR, and the TCRdb table lists in-frame clones only, not all of them. The table lists roughly 150,000 clones, about 50% of them singletons. The CDR3 length is 16 residues. The trim removed 5 bases at V and 1 base at J, leaving 9 bases unmatched. Germline V gene data show CDR1 as SEHNR and CDR2 as FQNEAQ (reference sequence). V is TRBV7-9 and J is TRBJ2-7; TRBD2 matches 9 bases. Sequenced here: CD8+ T cells sorted from blood, sampled at week 0. This TCR derives from a human donor with alopecia areata. The DNA for the CDR3 is TGTGCCAGCAGCCCAAGCGCGGGGGGGTCATCCTACGAGCAGTACTTC. Its protein product is CASSPSAGGSSYEQYF.